Listed below are T cell receptor beta chains from one sample, sequenced in a study of T cells expressing NK-cell markers. TCRdb reanalyzed the 5' RACE reads, giving one entry per CDR3 protein sequence and no DNA. Its listing shows 300,000 or so distinct CDR3 sequences. The sample consisted of blood T cells: a sorted CD56 or NKG2C T cell subset, CD4+ or CD8+ T cells, or bulk PBMC T cells (not recorded which). The receptors shown here come from a woman between 18 and 70 years old in good health. Both conserved end residues are part of each CDR3.

CDR3: CSAFRTGGSPLHF
J: TRBJ1-6
V: TRBV20-1

CDR3: CASSLRGSSYNSPLHF
J: TRBJ1-6
V: TRBV5-1

CDR3: CASTQNRESEKLFF
J: TRBJ1-4
V: TRBV27

CDR3: CASSFGGTGNTIYF
J: TRBJ1-3
V: TRBV28

CDR3: CASSLIAGLAGVEQFF
J: TRBJ2-1
V: TRBV7-3

CDR3: CASSLALGDIYEQYF
J: TRBJ2-7
V: TRBV11-2

CDR3: CSAPSTPGTDTQYF
J: TRBJ2-3
V: TRBV20-1

CDR3: CSVEEGNTIYF
J: TRBJ1-3
V: TRBV29-1

CDR3: CASSESGEGTDTQYF
J: TRBJ2-3
V: TRBV28

CDR3: CATSDAGTVNTGELFF
J: TRBJ2-2
V: TRBV24-1

CDR3: CSAIQGADTQYF
J: TRBJ2-3
V: TRBV20-1

CDR3: CASSLADRDTDTQYF
J: TRBJ2-3
V: TRBV5-1

CDR3: CASSSRTDYGYTF
J: TRBJ1-2
V: TRBV27

CDR3: CASSQVGAKATDTQYF
J: TRBJ2-3
V: TRBV4-2

CDR3: CASSSRLGDSYNEQFF
J: TRBJ2-1
V: TRBV7-2

CDR3: CSASSRGRITDTQYF
J: TRBJ2-3
V: TRBV20-1

CDR3: CASSFPPETQYF
J: TRBJ2-5
V: TRBV5-1

CDR3: CASSQPGTGDEKLFF
J: TRBJ1-4
V: TRBV27

CDR3: CASSVNPRQPAKNIQYF
J: TRBJ2-4
V: TRBV12-3/TRBV12-4

CDR3: CASSENTGTTGELFF
J: TRBJ2-2
V: TRBV7-2

CDR3: CASSPQRGDYNEQFF
J: TRBJ2-1
V: TRBV7-2

CDR3: CASSLSGAPFF
J: TRBJ2-1
V: TRBV12-3/TRBV12-4

CDR3: CASSLVRGRDNEKLFF
J: TRBJ1-4
V: TRBV7-2

CDR3: CASSYSGEEWNEQFF
J: TRBJ2-1
V: TRBV6-5

CDR3: CASRRPDRLGTGELFF
J: TRBJ2-2
V: TRBV6-1

CDR3: CASSLRGGGGELFF
J: TRBJ2-2
V: TRBV12-3/TRBV12-4

CDR3: CASSLGLPGGGQETQYF
J: TRBJ2-5
V: TRBV11-2

CDR3: CASSLGASSEQFF
J: TRBJ2-1
V: TRBV11-1

CDR3: CASKTGTGDTEAFF
J: TRBJ1-1
V: TRBV12-3/TRBV12-4

CDR3: CASSVQPSREQFF
J: TRBJ2-1
V: TRBV9

CDR3: CASRDGTRVEKLFF
J: TRBJ1-4
V: TRBV28